This TCR beta chain is from a study of T cell clonotyping in hematopoietic cell transplantation. Time point of the sample: recipient sample about 28 days before transplant, after cytoreduction. Samples: about 28 days before transplant, then days 30, 100 and 180 after. The CDR3 loop spans 16 amino acids. CDR1 is SGHDT, CDR2 YYEEEE, per germline. V was shortened by 0 bases and J by 1 base, with 13 bases between the two germline ends. Findings of the study overall: Recipient TCR diversity dropped after transplant; expanded clonotypes rose from day 30 to 180. Broader posttransplant TCR repertoire diversity was predicted by graft donor and pretransplant recipient Inverse Simpson Index values.

In the case of this clone: The antigen is undetermined.

Only in-frame clones appear in the TCRdb table, and some are missing; sequencing was by immunoSEQ multiplex PCR. The repertoire holds around 19,000 clones, with approximately 80% as singletons. Sequenced material: peripheral blood mononuclear cells, taken before stem cell transplant. The clonotype comes from a man aged 60 to 69 with acute myeloid leukemia. Some clones in this sample may be carry-over from other donors' samples. The V and J genes are TRBV5-6 and TRBJ1-1; perhaps TRBD1 as D (5 bases). Here the CDR3 reads CASSLDGSGQNTEAFF. Written as DNA, the CDR3 is TGTGCCAGCAGCTTGGACGGGTCGGGGCAGAACACTGAAGCTTTCTTT.